What follows describes a single TCR beta chain. What it binds is not known. The sample comes from a study of CD8 T cells in Susac syndrome. General study points: A relatively small number of individuals underwent TCR sequencing and HLA analysis.

From blood CD8+ and CD4+ T cells, the TCR beta chain was sequenced. Healthy donors served as age- and sex-matched controls. Random hexamers primed reverse transcription of about 0.5 to 1 ug RNA. The CDR3 of TCR beta was amplified by immunoSEQ multiplex PCR across 54 Vbeta and 13 Jbeta. MiXCR, applied by TCRdb to the immunoSEQ multiplex PCR reads, yields one record per CDR3 protein. This table holds approximately 110,000 distinct CDR3 sequences, over 85% found once. The germline gives CDR1 KGHSH, CDR2 LQKENI. The length of the CDR3 is 15 residues. With 2 bases clipped from V and 5 bases from J, the junction kept 4 bases outside the gene matches.

This TCR was recovered from a human donor in good health. The chain employs TRBV18 and TRBJ2-5; TRBD2 aligns across 11 bases. The sequencing sample was made of CD4+ T cells from PBMCs. CDR3 in DNA: TGTGCCAGCTCACCAACTAGCGGGAGACCCGAGACCCAGTACTTC. Protein: CASSPTSGRPETQYF.